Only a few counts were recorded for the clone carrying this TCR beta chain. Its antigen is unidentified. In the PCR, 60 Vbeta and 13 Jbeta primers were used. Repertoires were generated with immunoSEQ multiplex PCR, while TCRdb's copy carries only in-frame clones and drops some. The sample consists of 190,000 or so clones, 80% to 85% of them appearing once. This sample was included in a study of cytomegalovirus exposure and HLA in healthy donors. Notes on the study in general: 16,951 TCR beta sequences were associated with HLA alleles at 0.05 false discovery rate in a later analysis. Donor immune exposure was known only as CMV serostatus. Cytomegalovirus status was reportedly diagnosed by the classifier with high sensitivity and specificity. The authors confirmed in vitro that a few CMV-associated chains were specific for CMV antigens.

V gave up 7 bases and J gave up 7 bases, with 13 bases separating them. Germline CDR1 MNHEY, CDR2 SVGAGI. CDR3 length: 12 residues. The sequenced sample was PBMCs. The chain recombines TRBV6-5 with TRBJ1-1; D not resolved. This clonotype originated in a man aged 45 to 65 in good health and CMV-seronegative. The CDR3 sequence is CASTNQVFEAFF. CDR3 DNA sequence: TGTGCCAGCACCAACCAGGTATTTGAAGCTTTCTTT.